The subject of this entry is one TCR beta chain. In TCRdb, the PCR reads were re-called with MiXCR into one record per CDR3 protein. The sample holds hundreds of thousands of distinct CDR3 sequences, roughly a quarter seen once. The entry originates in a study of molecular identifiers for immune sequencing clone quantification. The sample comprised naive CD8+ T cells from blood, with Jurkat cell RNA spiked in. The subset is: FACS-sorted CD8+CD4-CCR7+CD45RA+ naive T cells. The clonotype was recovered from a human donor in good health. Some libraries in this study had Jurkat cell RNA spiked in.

The CDR3 loop reads CASSVAGPGELFF. The CDR3 DNA reads TGTGCCAGCAGTGTAGCCGGCCCCGGGGAGCTGTTTTTT. The chain uses TRBV2 and TRBJ2-2; D ambiguous. In germline, CDR1 is SNHLY, CDR2 FYNNEI. With 4 bases removed from V and 6 bases from J, the gap between germline ends came to 9 bases. CDR3 size: 13 residues.